This paragraph reports one T cell receptor beta chain. Its antigen is currently unknown. This record belongs to a study of blood T cells in healthy people across ages. Whole-study results and caveats: Changes seen in expanded clonotypes were possibly confounded by donor CMV status left unknown. Higher diversity, along with more naive CD4+ cells, distinguished long-lived donors from aged donors.

Germline V gene sequence: CDR1 SGHRS, CDR2 YFSETQ. The CDR3 has 16 amino acids. V dropped 0 bases and J dropped 9; count of bases not matched to a gene: 10. There were healthy Caucasian individuals from Russia, aged 6 to 90, serving as donors. Primed by a sample-barcoded 5' primer and a J-beta primer mix, a second PCR proceeded for 7 to 11 cycles. TCRdb recomputed calls from the 5' RACE reads with MiXCR, one row per CDR3 protein. The sample lists about 1.8 million distinct CDR3 sequences; 49% were seen once. The TCR comes from a woman aged 40 to 50 in good health. Material for sequencing was blood. The chain combines TRBV5-1 with TRBJ2-1; 9 nucleotides align to TRBD2. For the CDR3, the DNA is TGCGCCAGCAGCTTGGACGGGACTAGCATGACCCTTGAGCAGTTCTTC. Translating gives CASSLDGTSMTLEQFF. Supplemented by reference TRBV5-1 and TRBJ2-1, the full variable domain reads KAGVTQTPRYLIKTRGQQVTLSCSPISGHRSVSWYQQTPGQGLQFLFEYFSETQRNKGNFPGRFSGRQFSNSRSEMNVSTLELGDSALYLCASSLDGTSMTLEQFFGPGTRLTVL.